The 30 T cell receptor beta chains given below trace back to one sample, sequenced in a study of T cell responses to AZD1222 COVID-19 vaccine (dated by TCRdb to the early 2020s). This specimen's time point label, interpreted: baseline before first vaccination. Libraries came from the immunoSEQ multiplex PCR assay. In TCRdb, the immuneACCESS table is reduced to in-frame sequences with V and J assigned. These tables do not hold every clone; where another copy was compared, an unresolved V gene accounts for under half, and the others remain unexplained. This sample gives over 120,000 clones in total; around 90% of them show up just once. The ten largest clones represent over 1.5% of the sample. This specimen was peripheral blood, taken on day 0 of AZD1222 vaccination. The receptors were sampled from an adult in good health.

The chain carries TRBV27 and TRBJ1-3; TRBD1 aligns across 7 bases. The CDR3 loop spans 15 amino acids. The germline V gene encodes CDR1 MNHEY and CDR2 SMNVEV (reference sequence). V shed 2 bases, J shed 3 bases, and the junction held 4 bases outside the gene matches. The CDR3 reads CASSLTGVFGNTIYF. For the CDR3, the DNA is TGTGCCAGCAGTTTAACAGGGGTCTTTGGAAACACCATATATTTT.

The sample holds one count of this clone. V is TRBV21-1 and J is TRBJ2-7. TRBV21-1 is labeled a pseudogene. The CDR3 totals 15 residues. The CDR3 sequence is CASSKEEGCLKKIDF. Here the CDR3 DNA reads TGTGCCAGCAGCAAAGAAGAGGGGTGTCTAAAAAAGATAGACTTC.

The CDR3 nucleotides read TGCGCCAGCAGCCAAGGAGTACCGAGAGGCTACAATGAGCAGTTCTTC. It specifies CASSQGVPRGYNEQFF. The rearrangement links TRBV4-1 to TRBJ2-1; D not certain. Per germline, CDR1 MGHRA and CDR2 YSYEKL. The CDR3 totals 16 residues. Trimming stripped 1 base from V and 3 bases from J, with 13 bases between.

The J gene is TRBJ2-3, the V gene TRBV7-2; 10 bases fit TRBD1. Germline CDR1 SGHTA, CDR2 FQGNSA. With 5 bases clipped from V and 8 bases from J, the junction kept 7 bases outside the gene matches. The CDR3 runs 14 residues. CDR3 DNA sequence: TGTGCCAGCAGCCCGAGGACAGGGGGGGGTACGCAGTATTTT. The encoded protein is CASSPRTGGGTQYF.

This chain uses TRBV5-6 with TRBJ1-4; no clear D gene. CDR3 length equals 15 residues. V lost 0 bases and J lost 7, with 13 bases in between. Germline V gene sequence: CDR1 SGHDT, CDR2 YYEEEE. The CDR3 sequence: CASSLASIGGEKLFF. The CDR3 DNA sequence: TGTGCCAGCAGCTTGGCGTCGATTGGTGGTGAAAAACTGTTTTTT.

The chain combines TRBV7-2 with TRBJ2-7, with 12 bases fitting TRBD1. The CDR3 length is 16 residues. V was pared by 4 bases and J by 4 bases, with 8 bases of the junction left unmatched. The germline gives CDR1 SGHTA, CDR2 FQGNSA. The chain's CDR3 is CASSSRGQGARYEQYF. In nucleotides, the CDR3 is TGTGCCAGCAGCTCCCGGGGACAGGGGGCGCGATACGAGCAGTACTTC.

The V and J genes are TRBV28 and TRBJ2-2; 8 nucleotides align to TRBD1. V lost 4 bases, J lost 6 bases, and 13 bases stayed unmatched. Looked up from germline, CDR1 is MDHEN and CDR2 is SYDVKM. The CDR3 length is 17 residues. CDR3 in amino acids: CASSSTGQGAKSGELFF. For the CDR3, the DNA is TGTGCCAGCAGTTCCACCGGGCAGGGGGCAAAGTCCGGGGAGCTGTTTTTT.

This clone was observed a few times. The chain uses TRBV27 and TRBJ1-1, with D possibly matching TRBD1 (5 bases). Trimming stripped 1 base from V and 1 base from J, with 10 bases between. Looked up from germline, CDR1 is MNHEY and CDR2 is SMNVEV (reference sequence). CDR3 length: 15 amino acids. CDR3 DNA: TGTGCCAGCAGTTTATGGGTGGGGGGGAACACTGAAGCTTTCTTT. It codes for CASSLWVGGNTEAFF.

The chain joins TRBV19 to TRBJ2-1; D might be TRBD1 (5 bases). From germline, CDR1 is LNHDA and CDR2 SQIVND (reference sequence). The CDR3 length is 14 residues. V was trimmed by 5 bases and J by 4 bases, leaving 12 bases between them. The CDR3 bases are TGTGCCAGTAGTTGGGGCAGTGGGTACAATGAGCAGTTCTTC. This translates into CASSWGSGYNEQFF. Combining the CDR3 with reference TRBV19 and TRBJ2-1 gives the whole variable domain DGGITQSPKYLFRKEGQNVTLSCEQNLNHDAMYWYRQDPGQGLRLIYYSQIVNDFQKGDIAEGYSVSREKKESFPLTVTSAQKNPTAFYLCASSWGSGYNEQFFGPGTRLTVL.

The J gene is TRBJ1-4, the V gene TRBV28; tentatively, D is TRBD1 (6 bases). Germline lookup yields CDR1 MDHEN and CDR2 SYDVKM. This CDR3 region has 15 residues. Between the trimmed V and J ends, which lost 8 bases and 5 bases, there was a span of 18 bases. The CDR3: CASSPRGAVNEKLFF. The CDR3 coding sequence is TGTGCCAGCTCACCCCGGGGGGCCGTAAATGAAAAACTGTTTTTT. Full variable domain (outside the CDR3, taken from reference TRBV28 and TRBJ1-4): DVKVTQSSRYLVKRTGEKVFLECVQDMDHENMFWYRQDPGLGLRLIYFSYDVKMKEKGDIPEGYSVSREKKERFSLILESASTNQTSMYLCASSPRGAVNEKLFFGSGTQLSVL.

The chain links TRBV28 to TRBJ2-5, with 10 nucleotides matching TRBD2. V was pared by 9 bases and J by 5 bases, with 9 bases of the junction left unmatched. The CDR3 sequence is 14 residues long. Germline CDR1 MDHEN, CDR2 SYDVKM. The CDR3 here is CASNPSGRGETQYF. The CDR3 nucleotides are TGTGCCAGTAACCCTAGCGGGAGAGGCGAGACCCAGTACTTC. The variable domain in full, with the rest retrieved from reference TRBV28 and TRBJ2-5, is DVKVTQSSRYLVKRTGEKVFLECVQDMDHENMFWYRQDPGLGLRLIYFSYDVKMKEKGDIPEGYSVSREKKERFSLILESASTNQTSMYLCASNPSGRGETQYFGPGTRLLVL.

V usage is TRBV2 and J usage is TRBJ1-4; 7 bases match TRBD1. CDR3 size: 14 residues. J lost 8 bases, V lost 4 bases, and 7 bases had no gene match. Germline CDR1 SNHLY, CDR2 FYNNEI. The CDR3 loop is CASSARGRKEKLFF. CDR3 in DNA: TGTGCCAGCAGTGCTAGGGGGCGAAAGGAAAAACTGTTTTTT.

Only one count was recorded for this clone. The chain combines TRBV3-1 (or the pseudogene TRBV3-2) with TRBJ2-3; 14 nucleotides align to TRBD2. The CDR3 is made up of 17 amino acids. Germline loops: CDR1 LGHDT, CDR2 YNNKEL (reference sequence). V shed 4 bases, J shed 5 bases, and the junction held 8 bases outside the gene matches. This CDR3 is CASSPSGTSGRGDTQYF. The CDR3 coding sequence is TGTGCCAGCAGCCCCTCCGGGACTAGCGGGAGAGGAGATACGCAGTATTTT.

In its sample, this clone was seen once. The J gene is TRBJ2-2, the V gene TRBV28; D unresolved. Trimming pared 6 bases from V and 0 bases from J, leaving 14 bases between. From germline, CDR1 is MDHEN and CDR2 SYDVKM. The CDR3 covers 16 residues. CDR3: CASSPSGLANTGELFF. The CDR3 DNA follows: TGTGCCAGCAGCCCTTCCGGCCTCGCGAACACCGGGGAGCTGTTTTTT.

The CDR3 region has the DNA TGTGCCAGCAGCTTATCGCGGGGGGCCGACACTAACTATGGCTACACCTTC. Encoded protein: CASSLSRGADTNYGYTF. The rearrangement uses TRBV7-2 and TRBJ1-2; a weak D match, TRBD1 (6 bases). Between the trimmed V and J ends, which lost 2 bases and 0 bases, there was a span of 16 bases. Germline V gene data show CDR1 as SGHTA and CDR2 as FQGNSA. The CDR3 runs to 17 residues. Combining the CDR3 with reference TRBV7-2 and TRBJ1-2 gives the whole variable domain GAGVSQSPSNKVTEKGKDVELRCDPISGHTALYWYRQSLGQGLEFLIYFQGNSAPDKSGLPSDRFSAERTGGSVSTLTIQRTQQEDSAVYLCASSLSRGADTNYGYTFGSGTRLTVV.

V is TRBV29-1 and J is TRBJ1-2, with D hard to call. This CDR3 is built from 12 residues. Germline loops: CDR1 SQVTM, CDR2 ANQGSEA. Trimming took 7 bases from V and 4 from J, leaving 13 bases between them. CDR3 region: CSAWVAGYGYTF. The CDR3 bases are TGCAGCGCCTGGGTGGCAGGCTATGGCTACACCTTC.

This chain links TRBV5-4 with TRBJ2-1; 8 nucleotides align to TRBD2. The CDR3 runs to 15 residues. The V gene end was trimmed by 4 bases and the J gene end by 10 bases; junction bases not matched to a gene: 13. Germline CDR1 and CDR2: SGHNT and YYREEE (reference sequence). The CDR3 DNA is TGTGCCAGCAGCCCGACTAGCGAGGAAGAGGAGGAGCAGTTCTTC. Encoded protein: CASSPTSEEEEEQFF.

The chain uses TRBV7-3 and TRBJ2-7; D remains ambiguous. V lost 9 bases to trimming and J lost 3 bases, with 18 bases between them. The germline CDR1 and CDR2 sequences are SGHTA and FQGTGA. The CDR3 sequence is 14 residues long. Here the CDR3 DNA reads TGTGCCAGTATCCCATCCCGGGCCGTCTACGAGCAGTACTTC. Translation gives CASIPSRAVYEQYF.

This clone was found once. V usage is TRBV5-1 and J usage is TRBJ2-2; 10 nucleotides match TRBD2. This CDR3 has 17 residues. Germline V gene sequence: CDR1 SGHRS, CDR2 YFSETQ. J lost 3 bases, V lost 0 bases, and 5 bases had no gene match. For the CDR3, the DNA is TGCGCCAGCAGCTTGGGGCTAGCGGGAGTTTACACCGGGGAGCTGTTTTTT. Its protein is CASSLGLAGVYTGELFF. The full variable domain, with the rest looked up from reference TRBV5-1 and TRBJ2-2, is KAGVTQTPRYLIKTRGQQVTLSCSPISGHRSVSWYQQTPGQGLQFLFEYFSETQRNKGNFPGRFSGRQFSNSRSEMNVSTLELGDSALYLCASSLGLAGVYTGELFFGEGSRLTVL.

This clone was observed a single time. The chain links TRBV15 to TRBJ2-3, with D perhaps matching TRBD1 (5 bases). V was shortened by 0 bases and J by 0 bases, with 7 bases between the two germline ends. Germline V CDR1 and CDR2: LNHNV, YYDKDF (reference sequence). The CDR3 is 15 amino acids. Here the CDR3 DNA reads TGTGCCACCAGCAGAGATTGGGGCAGCACAGATACGCAGTATTTT. This codes for CATSRDWGSTDTQYF.

The CDR3 sequence is CASSYGQGIQYF. The CDR3 region has the DNA TGTGCCAGCAGCTACGGACAGGGCATCCAGTACTTC. The V gene is TRBV7-9, the J gene TRBJ2-5, with 8 bases fitting TRBD1. Germline CDR1 and CDR2: SEHNR and FQNEAQ (reference sequence). The CDR3 spans 12 residues. The V and J ends lost 4 bases and 10 bases, in that order; junction bases with no gene match: 5. Variable domain in full (rest from reference TRBV7-9 and TRBJ2-5): DTGVSQNPRHKITKRGQNVTFRCDPISEHNRLYWYRQTLGQGPEFLTYFQNEAQLEKSRLLSDRFSAERPKGSFSTLEIQRTEQGDSAMYLCASSYGQGIQYFGPGTRLLVL.

This clone was detected a few times. J is TRBJ2-5 and V is TRBV3-1 (or the pseudogene TRBV3-2); no firm D call. This CDR3 comprises 13 residues. Trimming took off 3 bases at V and 7 bases at J, with 12 bases between the two ends. Germline values: CDR1 LGHDT, CDR2 YNNKEL (reference sequence). The CDR3 coding sequence is TGTGCCAGCAGCCATTTTACTATAAGGACCCAGTACTTC. Its protein product is CASSHFTIRTQYF.

The chain uses TRBV30 and TRBJ1-1; no clear D. V was pared by 3 bases and J by 5 bases, with 19 bases between. The CDR3 is made up of 15 amino acids. Germline V gives CDR1 GTSNPN, CDR2 SVGIG (reference sequence). This CDR3 is CAWSAPPSPGTEAFF. The CDR3 nucleotides are TGTGCCTGGAGCGCCCCGCCTTCCCCGGGGACTGAAGCTTTCTTT.

This sequence joins TRBV28 and TRBJ1-5, with D hard to call. This CDR3 has 14 amino acids. CDR1 is MDHEN and CDR2 is SYDVKM in the germline V gene. V was pared by 2 bases and J by 4 bases, with 9 bases between. CDR3 bases: TGTGCCAGCAGTTTACCCCCCGGTAATCAGCCCCAGCATTTT. Translated: CASSLPPGNQPQHF. Supplemented by reference TRBV28 and TRBJ1-5, the full variable domain reads DVKVTQSSRYLVKRTGEKVFLECVQDMDHENMFWYRQDPGLGLRLIYFSYDVKMKEKGDIPEGYSVSREKKERFSLILESASTNQTSMYLCASSLPPGNQPQHFGDGTRLSIL.

This sequence joins TRBV6-5 and TRBJ2-1; TRBD2 aligns across 12 bases. The CDR3 is 15 amino acids. J lost 1 base, V lost 7 bases, and 2 bases had no gene match. Germline V gene data show CDR1 as MNHEY and CDR2 as SVGAGI. The chain's CDR3 is CASTGTSGSYNEQFF. DNA of the CDR3: TGTGCCAGCACCGGGACTAGCGGGTCCTACAATGAGCAGTTCTTC.

V usage is TRBV28 and J usage is TRBJ1-2, with a tentative D call TRBD1 (5 bases). The CDR3 length is 12 residues. The V gene lost 10 bases and the J gene lost 1 base, with 10 bases spanning the gap. Germline CDR1 reads MDHEN; CDR2 reads SYDVKM. As DNA, the CDR3 is TGTGCCACCCAGGACATTAACTATGGCTACACCTTC. Translated: CATQDINYGYTF.

The gene calls are TRBV5-1 and TRBJ2-3; D is unclear. The CDR3 has 14 residues. Trimming left V 2 bases short and J 7 bases short, with 14 bases between. Germline V CDR1 and CDR2: SGHRS, YFSETQ. The chain's CDR3 is CASSFPLLGNTQYF. DNA for the CDR3: TGCGCCAGCAGCTTTCCCCTTTTGGGGAATACGCAGTATTTT.

V and J are TRBV7-2 and TRBJ1-1, with D uncertain. Germline V gene data show CDR1 as SGHTA and CDR2 as FQGNSA. Between the trimmed V and J ends, which lost 5 bases and 1 base, there was a span of 11 bases. The CDR3 loop spans 14 amino acids. CDR3 coding DNA: TGTGCCAGCAGCGTTGGATGGGGGAACACTGAAGCTTTCTTT. Translation: CASSVGWGNTEAFF. Variable domain in full (rest from reference TRBV7-2 and TRBJ1-1): GAGVSQSPSNKVTEKGKDVELRCDPISGHTALYWYRQSLGQGLEFLIYFQGNSAPDKSGLPSDRFSAERTGGSVSTLTIQRTQQEDSAVYLCASSVGWGNTEAFFGQGTRLTVV.

V and J are TRBV4-1 and TRBJ1-1; D gene uncertain. The CDR3 sequence is 14 residues long. Per the germline V gene, CDR1 is MGHRA and CDR2 is YSYEKL. The V end lost 3 bases, the J end lost 1 base, and 9 bases lay between the germline ends. The CDR3 sequence is CASSQALRNTEAFF. In DNA, the CDR3 is TGCGCCAGCAGCCAGGCACTTAGGAACACTGAAGCTTTCTTT.

This chain joins TRBV5-6 and TRBJ2-7; 8 bases are a match to TRBD1. The CDR3 has 13 residues. CDR1 and CDR2 (germline): SGHDT, YYEEEE. Trimming removed 0 bases from V and 5 bases from J; junction bases left unmatched: 1. The CDR3 loop reads CASSLEDRDEQYF. The CDR3 nucleotides are TGTGCCAGCAGCTTGGAGGACAGGGACGAGCAGTACTTC.